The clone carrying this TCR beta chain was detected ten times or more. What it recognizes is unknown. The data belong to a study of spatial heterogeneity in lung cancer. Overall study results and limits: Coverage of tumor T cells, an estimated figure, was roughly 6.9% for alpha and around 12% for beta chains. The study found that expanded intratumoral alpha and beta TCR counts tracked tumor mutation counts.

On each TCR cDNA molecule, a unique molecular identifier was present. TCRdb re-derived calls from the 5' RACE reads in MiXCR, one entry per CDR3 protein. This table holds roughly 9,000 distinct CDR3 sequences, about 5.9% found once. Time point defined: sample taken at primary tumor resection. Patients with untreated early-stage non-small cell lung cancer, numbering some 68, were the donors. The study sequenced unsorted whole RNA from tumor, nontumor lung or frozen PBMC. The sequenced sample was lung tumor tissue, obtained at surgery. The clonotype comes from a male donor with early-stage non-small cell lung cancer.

The CDR3 is CASSGGTYNSPLHF. The CDR3 nucleotides read TGTGCCAGCAGCGGGGGAACCTATAATTCACCCCTCCACTTT. The chain recombines TRBV12-3 or TRBV12-4 with TRBJ1-6; D might be TRBD1 (5 bases). The CDR3 has 14 amino acids. Trimming shortened V by 6 bases and J by 2 bases, and 8 bases separated the two germline ends.